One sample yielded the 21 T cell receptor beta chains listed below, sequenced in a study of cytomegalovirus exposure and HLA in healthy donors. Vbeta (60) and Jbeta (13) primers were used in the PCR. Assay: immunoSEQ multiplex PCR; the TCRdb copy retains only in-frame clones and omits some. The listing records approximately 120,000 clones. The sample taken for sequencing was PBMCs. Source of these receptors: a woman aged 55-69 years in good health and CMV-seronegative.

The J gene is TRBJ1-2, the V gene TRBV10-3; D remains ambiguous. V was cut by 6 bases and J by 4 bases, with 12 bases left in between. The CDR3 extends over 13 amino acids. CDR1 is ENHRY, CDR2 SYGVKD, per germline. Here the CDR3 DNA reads TGTGCCATCAGCGGTACAGATAGCTATGGCTACACCTTC. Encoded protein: CAISGTDSYGYTF.

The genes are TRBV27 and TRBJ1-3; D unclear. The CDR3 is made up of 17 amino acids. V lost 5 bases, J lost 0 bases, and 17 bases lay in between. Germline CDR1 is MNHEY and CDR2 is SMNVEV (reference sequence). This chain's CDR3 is CASSPSGRMFSGNTIYF. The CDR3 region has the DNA TGTGCCAGCAGTCCGTCAGGCCGAATGTTCTCTGGAAACACCATATATTTT.

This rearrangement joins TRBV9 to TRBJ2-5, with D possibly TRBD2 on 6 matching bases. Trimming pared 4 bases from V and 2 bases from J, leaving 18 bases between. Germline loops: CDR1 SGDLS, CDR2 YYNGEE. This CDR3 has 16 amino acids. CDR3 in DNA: TGTGCCAGCAGCCCAGCTACGGGACTCTTACAAGAGACCCAGTACTTC. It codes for CASSPATGLLQETQYF.

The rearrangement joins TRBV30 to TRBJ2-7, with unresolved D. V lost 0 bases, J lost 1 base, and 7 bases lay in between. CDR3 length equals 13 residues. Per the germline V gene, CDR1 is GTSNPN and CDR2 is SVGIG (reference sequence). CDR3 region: CAWSVLDSYEQYF. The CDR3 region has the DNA TGTGCCTGGAGTGTATTAGATTCCTACGAGCAGTACTTC.

The CDR3 bases are TGCGCCAGCAGCCTCGGACTAGCGGGAGGTAATTCGAACACCGGGGAGCTGTTTTTT. Its protein is CASSLGLAGGNSNTGELFF. This chain connects TRBV4-1 to TRBJ2-2; 14 nucleotides line up with TRBD2. The V segment lost 4 bases and the J segment 0 bases; nucleotides outside the gene matches: 7. Germline V gene sequence: CDR1 MGHRA, CDR2 YSYEKL. This CDR3 is 19 amino acids long.

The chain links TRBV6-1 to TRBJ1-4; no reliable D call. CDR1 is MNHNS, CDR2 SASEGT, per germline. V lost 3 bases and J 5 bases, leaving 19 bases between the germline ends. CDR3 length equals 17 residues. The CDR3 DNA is TGTGCCAGCAGTGACACAGAGATCGGGGTACTAAATGAAAAACTGTTTTTT. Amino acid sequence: CASSDTEIGVLNEKLFF.

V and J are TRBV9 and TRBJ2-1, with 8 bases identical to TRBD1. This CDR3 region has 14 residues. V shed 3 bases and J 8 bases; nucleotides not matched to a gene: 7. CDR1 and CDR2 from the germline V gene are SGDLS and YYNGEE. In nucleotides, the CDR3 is TGTGCCAGCAGCGCAAGACAGGGGTTGGATGAGCAGTTCTTC. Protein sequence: CASSARQGLDEQFF.

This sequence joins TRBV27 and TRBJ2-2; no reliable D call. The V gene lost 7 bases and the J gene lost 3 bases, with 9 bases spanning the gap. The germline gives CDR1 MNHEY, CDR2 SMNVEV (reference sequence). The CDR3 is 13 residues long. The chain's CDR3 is CASTKRDTGELFF. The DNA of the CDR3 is TGTGCCAGCACCAAGCGCGACACCGGGGAGCTGTTTTTT.

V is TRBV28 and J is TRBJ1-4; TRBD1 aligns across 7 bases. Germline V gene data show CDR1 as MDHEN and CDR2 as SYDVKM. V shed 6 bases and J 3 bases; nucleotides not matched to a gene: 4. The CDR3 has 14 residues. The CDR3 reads CASSPGQSNEKLFF. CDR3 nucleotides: TGTGCCAGCAGCCCGGGACAGTCTAATGAAAAACTGTTTTTT.

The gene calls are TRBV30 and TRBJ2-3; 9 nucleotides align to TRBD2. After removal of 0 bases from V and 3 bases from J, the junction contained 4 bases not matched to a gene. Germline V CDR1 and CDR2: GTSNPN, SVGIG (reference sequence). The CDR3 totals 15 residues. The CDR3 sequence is CAWSVGSGSTDTQYF. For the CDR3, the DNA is TGTGCCTGGAGTGTCGGTAGCGGGAGTACAGATACGCAGTATTTT.

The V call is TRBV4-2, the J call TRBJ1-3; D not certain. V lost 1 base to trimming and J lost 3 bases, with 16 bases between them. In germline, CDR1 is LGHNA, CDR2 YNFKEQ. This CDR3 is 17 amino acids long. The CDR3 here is CASSQGSGPVNGNTIYF. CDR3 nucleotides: TGTGCCAGCAGCCAAGGGTCGGGTCCAGTAAATGGAAACACCATATATTTT.

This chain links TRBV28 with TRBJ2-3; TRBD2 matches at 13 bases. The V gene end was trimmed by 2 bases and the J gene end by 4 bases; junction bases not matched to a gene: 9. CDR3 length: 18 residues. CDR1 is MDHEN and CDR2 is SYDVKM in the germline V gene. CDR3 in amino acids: CASSLPRTSGSMSDTQYF. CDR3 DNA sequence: TGTGCCAGCAGTTTACCTCGGACTAGCGGGAGTATGTCAGATACGCAGTATTTT. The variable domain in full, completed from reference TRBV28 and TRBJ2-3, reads DVKVTQSSRYLVKRTGEKVFLECVQDMDHENMFWYRQDPGLGLRLIYFSYDVKMKEKGDIPEGYSVSREKKERFSLILESASTNQTSMYLCASSLPRTSGSMSDTQYFGPGTRLTVL.

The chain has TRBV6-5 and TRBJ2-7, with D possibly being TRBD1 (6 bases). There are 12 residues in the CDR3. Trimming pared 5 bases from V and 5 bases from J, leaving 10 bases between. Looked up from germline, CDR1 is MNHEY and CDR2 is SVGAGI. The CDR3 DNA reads TGTGCCAGCAGTCCCAGGACAGACGAGCAGTACTTC. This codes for CASSPRTDEQYF.

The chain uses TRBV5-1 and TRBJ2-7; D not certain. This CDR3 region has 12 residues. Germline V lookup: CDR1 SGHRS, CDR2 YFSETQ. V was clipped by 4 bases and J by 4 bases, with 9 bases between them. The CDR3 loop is CASSVTRYEQYF. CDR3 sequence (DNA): TGCGCCAGCAGCGTGACTCGGTACGAGCAGTACTTC.

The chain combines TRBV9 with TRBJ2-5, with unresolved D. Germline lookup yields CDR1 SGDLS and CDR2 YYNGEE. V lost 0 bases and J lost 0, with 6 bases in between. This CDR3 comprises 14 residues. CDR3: CASSVVDNQETQYF. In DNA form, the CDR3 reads TGTGCCAGCAGCGTAGTAGACAACCAAGAGACCCAGTACTTC.

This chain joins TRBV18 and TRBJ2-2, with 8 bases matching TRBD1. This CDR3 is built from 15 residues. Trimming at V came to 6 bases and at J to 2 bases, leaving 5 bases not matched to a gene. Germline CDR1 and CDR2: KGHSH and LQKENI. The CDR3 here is CASSRGQGNTGELFF. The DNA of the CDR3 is TGTGCCAGCTCCCGCGGACAGGGAAACACCGGGGAGCTGTTTTTT. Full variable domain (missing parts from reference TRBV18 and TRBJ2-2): NAGVMQNPRHLVRRRGQEARLRCSPMKGHSHVYWYRQLPEEGLKFMVYLQKENIIDESGMPKERFSAEFPKEGPSILRIQQVVRGDSAAYFCASSRGQGNTGELFFGEGSRLTVL.

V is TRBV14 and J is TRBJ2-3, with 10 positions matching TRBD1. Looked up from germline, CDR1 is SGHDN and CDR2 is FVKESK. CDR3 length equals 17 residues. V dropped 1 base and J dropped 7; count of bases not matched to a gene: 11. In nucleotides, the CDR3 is TGTGCCAGCAGCCAAGCCCCCGGGACAGGGGTTCGATATACGCAGTATTTT. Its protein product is CASSQAPGTGVRYTQYF.

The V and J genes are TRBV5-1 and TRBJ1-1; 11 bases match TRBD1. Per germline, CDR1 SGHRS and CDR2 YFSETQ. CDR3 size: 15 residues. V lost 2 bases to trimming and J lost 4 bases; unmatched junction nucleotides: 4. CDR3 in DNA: TGCGCCAGCAGCTTAAGCGGGACAGGGGGCACTGAAGCTTTCTTT. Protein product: CASSLSGTGGTEAFF.

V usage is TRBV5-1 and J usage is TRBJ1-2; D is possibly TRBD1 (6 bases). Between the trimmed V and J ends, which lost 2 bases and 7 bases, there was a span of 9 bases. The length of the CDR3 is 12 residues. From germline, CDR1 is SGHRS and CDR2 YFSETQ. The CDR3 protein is CASSLQQGGYTF. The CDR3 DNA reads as TGCGCCAGCAGCTTACAACAGGGTGGCTACACCTTC.

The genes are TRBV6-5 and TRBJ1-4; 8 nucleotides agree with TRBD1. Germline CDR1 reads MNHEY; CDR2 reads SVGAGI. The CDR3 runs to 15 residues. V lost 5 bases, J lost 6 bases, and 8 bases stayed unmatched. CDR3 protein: CASSTMTGVDEKLFF. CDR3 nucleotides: TGTGCCAGCAGTACCATGACAGGGGTGGATGAAAAACTGTTTTTT.

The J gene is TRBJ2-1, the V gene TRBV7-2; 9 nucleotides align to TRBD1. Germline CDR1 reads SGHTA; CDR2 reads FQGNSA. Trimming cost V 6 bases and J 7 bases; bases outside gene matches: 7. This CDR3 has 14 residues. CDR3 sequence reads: CASSQGQGQNEQFF. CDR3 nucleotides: TGTGCCAGCAGTCAGGGACAGGGTCAAAATGAGCAGTTCTTC.